This TCR beta chain emerged from a study of blood T cells in healthy people across ages. The length of the CDR3 is 15 residues. The germline CDR1 and CDR2 sequences are MNHNS and SASEGT. Alongside a J-beta primer mix, a sample-barcoded 5' primer served in a second PCR lasting roughly 6 to 11 cycles. From the 5' RACE reads, TCRdb called clonotypes with MiXCR, one entry per CDR3 protein. This table has 1.5 million to 2 million distinct CDR3 sequences, about 35% appearing once. The sequence was obtained from a woman between 25 and 40 years old in good health. Sequencing input: blood. The chain links TRBV6-1 to TRBJ2-4, with a possible D match to TRBD1 (6 bases). The DNA matches TRBJ2-7 better at its end, which makes the J call doubtful. This CDR3 is CASRTTTGNTYEQYF. The CDR3, as DNA: TGTGCCAGCAGGACAACTACAGGGAACACCTACGAGCAGTACTTC.